The 13 T cell receptor beta chains presented below share a single source sample, sequenced in a study of radiotherapy plus CTLA-4 blockade in lung cancer. The method was immunoSEQ multiplex PCR; TCRdb's version includes in-frame clones alone and lacks a portion of them. The sample records about 110,000 clones, 70% to 85% being singletons. The specimen comprised peripheral blood, sampled from a patient treated with radiotherapy plus ipilimumab. The receptors stem from a human donor with non-small cell lung cancer that progressed on radiotherapy plus ipilimumab. Some clones in this sample may be carry-over from other donors' samples.

The chain links TRBV7-3 to TRBJ1-2; 10 bases align to TRBD1. This CDR3 comprises 14 residues. With V trimmed by 4 bases and J by 7 bases, 6 bases remained unmatched. Germline V lookup: CDR1 SGHTA, CDR2 FQGTGA. The CDR3 here is CASSSTGGAGGYTF. DNA for the CDR3: TGTGCCAGCAGCTCGACAGGGGGCGCAGGTGGCTACACCTTC.

This clone was detected only a few times. This chain uses TRBV19 with TRBJ1-5; no definite D call. Per germline, CDR1 LNHDA and CDR2 SQIVND (reference sequence). Trimming stripped 3 bases from V and 7 bases from J, with 7 bases between. The CDR3 extends over 12 amino acids. The CDR3 here is CASSIVTQPQHF. CDR3 sequence (DNA): TGTGCCAGTAGTATTGTAACGCAGCCCCAGCATTTT. Full variable domain (outside the CDR3, taken from reference TRBV19 and TRBJ1-5): DGGITQSPKYLFRKEGQNVTLSCEQNLNHDAMYWYRQDPGQGLRLIYYSQIVNDFQKGDIAEGYSVSREKKESFPLTVTSAQKNPTAFYLCASSIVTQPQHFGDGTRLSIL.

The chain combines TRBV4-1 with TRBJ2-3; 11 bases match TRBD2. The J segment lost 4 bases and the V segment lost 2 bases, leaving 5 bases of the junction unmatched. The CDR3 has 16 amino acids. Germline-derived CDR1 and CDR2 are MGHRA and YSYEKL. The CDR3 region has the DNA TGCGCCAGCAGCCAACTAGGGACTAGCGGCTCAGATACGCAGTATTTT. Residues: CASSQLGTSGSDTQYF.

The genes are TRBV4-3 and TRBJ1-4; D remains ambiguous. Germline V gives CDR1 LGHNA, CDR2 YSLEER. This CDR3 has 16 residues. The germline V and J ends were trimmed by 0 bases and 5 bases, with 13 bases remaining between them. CDR3 loop: CASSQDLVSGNEKLFF. The CDR3 DNA reads TGCGCCAGCAGCCAAGATCTCGTAAGCGGGAATGAAAAACTGTTTTTT.

The V and J genes are TRBV29-1 and TRBJ2-7; 7 positions agree with TRBD1. The trim removed 7 bases at V and 4 bases at J, leaving 4 bases unmatched. Germline V gene data show CDR1 as SQVTM and CDR2 as ANQGSEA. The CDR3 totals 11 residues. The CDR3 is CSAIQGYEQYF. The DNA for the CDR3 is TGCAGCGCTATACAGGGGTACGAGCAGTACTTC.

Only one count was recorded for this clone. This sequence joins TRBV29-1 and TRBJ1-1; unclear D gene. The length of the CDR3 is 11 residues. Germline CDR1 SQVTM, CDR2 ANQGSEA. V was shortened by 4 bases and J by 2 bases, with 5 bases between the two germline ends. This CDR3 reads CSVAVNTEAFF. DNA of the CDR3: TGCAGCGTTGCAGTTAACACTGAAGCTTTCTTT.

V usage is TRBV29-1 and J usage is TRBJ1-2, with TRBD1 identical over 7 bases. This CDR3 contains 15 residues. Germline lookup yields CDR1 SQVTM and CDR2 ANQGSEA. The V segment lost 6 bases and the J segment 5 bases; nucleotides outside the gene matches: 15. Here the CDR3 DNA reads TGCAGCGTCGATTCTGACAGGGCGGGTGGGTATGGCTACACCTTC. It specifies CSVDSDRAGGYGYTF.

The chain recombines TRBV6-5 with TRBJ2-5, with TRBD1 identical over 10 bases. J gave up 13 bases and V 0 bases, and 14 bases lay outside the gene matches. The length of the CDR3 is 16 residues. Germline V gene sequence: CDR1 MNHEY, CDR2 SVGAGI. The CDR3 DNA sequence: TGTGCCAGCAGTTACTCGAAAGTAGGGGACAGGGGCGCTCCGTACTTC. This translates into CASSYSKVGDRGAPYF.

This clone showed up just once. The chain combines TRBV11-1 with TRBJ1-5, with a weak D call TRBD1 (6 bases). The CDR3 spans 15 residues. V lost 1 base and J 3 bases, leaving 10 bases between the germline ends. CDR1 SGHAT and CDR2 FQDESV come from the germline V gene (reference sequence). In DNA form, the CDR3 reads TGTGCCAGCAGCTTAGGTGGGGGGCTCAATCAGCCCCAGCATTTT. Its translation: CASSLGGGLNQPQHF.

The chain employs TRBV5-4 and TRBJ2-2; 8 bases agree with TRBD2. The CDR3 totals 17 residues. Germline V gene lookup returns CDR1 SGHNT and CDR2 YYREEE (reference sequence). Unmatched junction bases numbered 9, after V lost 5 bases and J lost 0 bases. This CDR3 reads CASRKIGGVANTGELFF. CDR3 DNA: TGTGCCAGCAGGAAAATCGGGGGGGTAGCGAACACCGGGGAGCTGTTTTTT.

In this sample, this clone turned up a few times. V and J are TRBV7-3 and TRBJ2-7; D is perhaps TRBD1 or TRBD2 (7 bases each). V was clipped by 5 bases and J by 0 bases, with 14 bases between them. Germline-derived CDR1 and CDR2 are SGHTA and FQGTGA. The CDR3 contains 15 residues. CDR3 bases: TGTGCCAGCAGCCCAGGGGGGGTAAGCTCCTACGAGCAGTACTTC. It encodes CASSPGGVSSYEQYF.

The chain employs TRBV18 and TRBJ1-6; tentatively, D is TRBD1 (5 bases). From germline, CDR1 is KGHSH and CDR2 LQKENI. There are 15 residues in the CDR3. V lost 6 bases, J lost 5 bases, and 14 bases lay in between. The DNA of the CDR3 is TGTGCCAGCTCCAGGTCCAGGGTGGATAATTCACCCCTCCACTTT. This sequence encodes CASSRSRVDNSPLHF.

The chain is built from TRBV12-5 and TRBJ2-1, with 13 bases identical to TRBD2. With V trimmed by 7 bases and J by 5 bases, 5 bases remained unmatched. Germline V CDR1 and CDR2: LGHNT, FRNRAP. CDR3 length equals 15 residues. CDR3 amino acids: CASAPGTSGDNEQFF. The CDR3 bases are TGTGCTAGTGCGCCCGGGACTAGCGGGGACAATGAGCAGTTCTTC.